A selection of T cell receptor beta chains follows, all from one sample in a study of CXCR3-negative and CXCR3-positive naive CD8 T cells. TCRdb reprocessed the 5' RACE reads and reports one entry per CDR3 protein, with no DNA. The sample table includes around 160,000 distinct CDR3 sequences. Sequenced material: naive CXCR3+ CD8+ T cells from blood. The receptors come from a human donor in good health. Some clones in this sample may be carry-over from other donors' samples. CDR3s include the opening cysteine and the closing phenylalanine or tryptophan.

J | V | CDR3
TRBJ1-2 | TRBV24-1 | CATSDSSAWDRDYGYTF
TRBJ2-5 | TRBV2 | CASSEPTAGEVETQYF
TRBJ2-1 | TRBV29-1 | CSEHRDSEQFF
TRBJ1-1 | TRBV20-1 | CSAYARGDYTEAFF
TRBJ2-5 | TRBV27 | CATTAGLIFGETQYF
TRBJ2-3 | TRBV5-6 | CASILFELEDTQYF
TRBJ2-3 | TRBV9 | CASSVVGSGLDTQYF
TRBJ2-3 | TRBV20-1 | CSARDSRQRSTDTQYF
TRBJ1-2 | TRBV20-1 | CSAKEGGGNGYTF
TRBJ2-3 | TRBV7-8 | CASSLGTSGGEDTQYF
TRBJ2-7 | TRBV20-1 | CSAREFGLTYEQYF
TRBJ2-7 | TRBV5-5 | CASSWGLGYEQYF
TRBJ2-3 | TRBV6-5 | CASSYSSGGNTDTQYF
TRBJ2-5 | TRBV7-8 | CASSLEREGLFKETQYF
TRBJ1-5 | TRBV5-8 | CASSLVPGSYSNQPQHF
TRBJ2-6 | TRBV9 | CASSFASEIFSSGANVLTF
TRBJ1-2 | TRBV29-1 | CSVDQQARDGYTF
TRBJ1-5 | TRBV6-6 | CASSYGTNQPQHF
TRBJ1-1 | TRBV12-3/TRBV12-4 | CASSAAGRVTEAFF
TRBJ2-1 | TRBV29-1 | CSVVFWAGDEQFF
TRBJ2-2 | TRBV6-6 | CASSATPGGPGELFF
TRBJ2-7 | TRBV11-2 | CASTSTGSGYEQYF
TRBJ2-3 | TRBV14 | CASSPSSGGPDTQYF
TRBJ1-2 | TRBV20-1 | CSATAVSTNYGYTF
TRBJ2-5 | TRBV11-3 | CASSPRGSGAETQYF
TRBJ2-7 | TRBV5-1 | CASRAGRTYEQYF
TRBJ2-1 | TRBV5-5 | CASSFSEGNEQFF
TRBJ2-3 | TRBV7-6 | CASSLLTRREADTQYF
TRBJ2-1 | TRBV29-1 | CSVEISGRPSYNEQFF
TRBJ2-5 | TRBV9 | CASSPENGQSQETQYF
TRBJ2-1 | TRBV7-3 | CASSSTGEVNEQFF
TRBJ2-7 | TRBV5-1 | CASSLQGPEQYF
TRBJ2-7 | TRBV29-1 | CSVQALSSYEQYF
TRBJ1-2 | TRBV20-1 | CSARDTGSFYGYTF
TRBJ2-7 | TRBV5-6 | CASNRDGDYEQYF
TRBJ2-5 | TRBV28 | CASSLGQPGETQYF
TRBJ1-1 | TRBV9 | CASSANRNTEAFF
TRBJ2-3 | TRBV29-1 | CSVAGQGALPTDTQYF
TRBJ2-7 | TRBV3-1 | CASSHLASGGYYEQYF
TRBJ2-7 | TRBV5-5 | CASSLGVGLDEQYF
TRBJ2-2 | TRBV29-1 | CSVPRGAGELFF
TRBJ2-2 | TRBV5-1 | CASSEGLVWTGELFF
TRBJ1-1 | TRBV30 | CAWSLEGWGTEAFF
TRBJ2-7 | TRBV29-1 | CSVEDLDEQYF
TRBJ2-7 | TRBV11-3 | CASSSGVAGGPRYEQYF
TRBJ2-7 | TRBV7-9 | CASSFPGTYEQYF
TRBJ2-1 | TRBV29-1 | CSVDSGRNSYNEQFF
TRBJ2-1 | TRBV5-5 | CASSLTSGVLWSSYNEQFF
TRBJ2-3 | TRBV6-6 | CASSSGKSNTQYF